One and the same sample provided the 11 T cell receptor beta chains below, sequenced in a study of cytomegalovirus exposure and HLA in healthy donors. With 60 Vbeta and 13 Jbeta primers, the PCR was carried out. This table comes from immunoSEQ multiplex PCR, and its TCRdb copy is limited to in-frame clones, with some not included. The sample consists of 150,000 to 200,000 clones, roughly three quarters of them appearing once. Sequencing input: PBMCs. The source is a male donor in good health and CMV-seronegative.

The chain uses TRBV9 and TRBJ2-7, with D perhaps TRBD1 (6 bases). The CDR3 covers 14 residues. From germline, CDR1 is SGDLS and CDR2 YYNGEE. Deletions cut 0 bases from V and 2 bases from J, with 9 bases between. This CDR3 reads CASSVGTETYEQYF. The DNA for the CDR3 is TGTGCCAGCAGCGTAGGGACAGAAACCTACGAGCAGTACTTC.

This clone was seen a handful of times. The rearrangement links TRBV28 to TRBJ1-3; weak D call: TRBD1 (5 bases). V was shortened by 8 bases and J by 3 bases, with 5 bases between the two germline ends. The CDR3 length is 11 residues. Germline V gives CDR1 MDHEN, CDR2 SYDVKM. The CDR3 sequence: CASQGGNTIYF. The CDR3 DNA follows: TGTGCCAGCCAGGGTGGAAACACCATATATTTT.

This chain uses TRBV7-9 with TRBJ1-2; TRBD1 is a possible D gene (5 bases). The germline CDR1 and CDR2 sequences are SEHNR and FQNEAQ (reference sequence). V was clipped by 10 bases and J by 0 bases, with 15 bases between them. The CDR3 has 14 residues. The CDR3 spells CATGVRDSNYGYTF. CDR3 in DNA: TGTGCCACCGGGGTGAGGGACTCTAACTATGGCTACACCTTC. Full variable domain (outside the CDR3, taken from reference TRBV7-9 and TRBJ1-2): DTGVSQNPRHKITKRGQNVTFRCDPISEHNRLYWYRQTLGQGPEFLTYFQNEAQLEKSRLLSDRFSAERPKGSFSTLEIQRTEQGDSAMYLCATGVRDSNYGYTFGSGTRLTVV.

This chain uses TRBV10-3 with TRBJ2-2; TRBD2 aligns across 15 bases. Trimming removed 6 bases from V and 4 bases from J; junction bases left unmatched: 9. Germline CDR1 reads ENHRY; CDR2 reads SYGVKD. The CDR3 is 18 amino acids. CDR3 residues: CAIRRGLAGGPSTGELFF. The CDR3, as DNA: TGTGCCATCAGGAGGGGACTAGCGGGGGGTCCGAGCACCGGGGAGCTGTTTTTT.

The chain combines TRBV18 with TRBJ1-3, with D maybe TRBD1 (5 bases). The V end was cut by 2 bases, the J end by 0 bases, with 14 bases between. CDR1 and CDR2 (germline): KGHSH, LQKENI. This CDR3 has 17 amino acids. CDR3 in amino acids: CASSPSRSGSSGNTIYF. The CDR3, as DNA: TGTGCCAGCTCACCAAGTAGATCAGGGTCCTCTGGAAACACCATATATTTT.

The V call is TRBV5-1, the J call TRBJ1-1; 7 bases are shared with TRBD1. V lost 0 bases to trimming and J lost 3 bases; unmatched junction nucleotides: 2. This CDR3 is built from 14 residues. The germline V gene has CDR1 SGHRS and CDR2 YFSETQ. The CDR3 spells CASSLVTGDTEAFF. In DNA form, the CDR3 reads TGCGCCAGCAGCTTGGTCACAGGGGACACTGAAGCTTTCTTT.

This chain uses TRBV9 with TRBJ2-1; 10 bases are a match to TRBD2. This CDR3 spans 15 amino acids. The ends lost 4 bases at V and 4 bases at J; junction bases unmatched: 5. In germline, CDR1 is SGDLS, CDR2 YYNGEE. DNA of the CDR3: TGTGCCAGCAGCTTTACTAGCGGGACGTACAATGAGCAGTTCTTC. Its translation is CASSFTSGTYNEQFF.

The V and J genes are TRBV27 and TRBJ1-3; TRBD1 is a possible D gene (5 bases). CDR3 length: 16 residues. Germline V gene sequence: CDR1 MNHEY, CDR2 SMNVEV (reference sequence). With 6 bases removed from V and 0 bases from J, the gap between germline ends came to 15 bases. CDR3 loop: CASSPYNRYSGNTIYF. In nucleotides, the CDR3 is TGTGCCAGCAGCCCTTACAACAGGTACTCTGGAAACACCATATATTTT.

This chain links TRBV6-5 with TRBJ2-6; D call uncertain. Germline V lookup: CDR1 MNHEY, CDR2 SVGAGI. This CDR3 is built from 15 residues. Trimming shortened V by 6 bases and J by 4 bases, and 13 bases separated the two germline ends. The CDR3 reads CASSSDITGANVLTF. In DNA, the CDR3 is TGTGCCAGCAGCTCCGACATAACGGGGGCCAACGTCCTGACTTTC.

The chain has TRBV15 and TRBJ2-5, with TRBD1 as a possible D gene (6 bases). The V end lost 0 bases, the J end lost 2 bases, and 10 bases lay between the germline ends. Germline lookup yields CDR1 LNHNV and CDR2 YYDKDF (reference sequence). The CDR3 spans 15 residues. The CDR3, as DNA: TGTGCCACCAGCAGAGAGGGAACAGGGCAAGAGACCCAGTACTTC. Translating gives CATSREGTGQETQYF.

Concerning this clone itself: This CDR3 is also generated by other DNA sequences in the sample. This CDR3 reads CASSLGTSGSYEQYF. Here the CDR3 DNA reads TGCGCCAGCAGCTTGGGGACTAGCGGGAGTTACGAGCAGTACTTC. The chain uses TRBV5-1 and TRBJ2-7; TRBD2 matches at 13 bases. This CDR3 contains 15 residues. Germline values: CDR1 SGHRS, CDR2 YFSETQ. Trimming removed 0 bases from V and 4 bases from J; junction bases left unmatched: 1.